This record concerns one TCR beta chain sequence. With V trimmed by 6 bases and J by 4 bases, 7 bases remained unmatched. CDR1 and CDR2 from the germline V gene are MRHNA and SNTAGT. The CDR3 runs 15 residues. Libraries were prepared by immunoSEQ multiplex PCR; TCRdb keeps only in-frame clonotypes and omits some of them. The sample shows about 62,000 clones, roughly nine tenths of them seen only once. This specimen comes from a study of T cell changes during pregnancy in multiple sclerosis. This sample comprised peripheral blood, obtained in the first trimester of pregnancy. This clonotype was sampled from a female donor with multiple sclerosis, enrolled in a pregnancy study. The rearrangement links TRBV6-4 to TRBJ1-3; 9 bases are shared with TRBD1. CDR3 sequence reads: CASSAEQGAGNTIYF. DNA of the CDR3: TGTGCCAGCAGCGCCGAACAGGGGGCAGGAAACACCATATATTTT.